This TCR beta chain derives from a study of follicular helper T cells after annual influenza vaccination. Points from the study as a whole: ICOS+CD38+ cTfh clonality tracked population frequency, and its change tracked circulating plasmablast change.

J gave up 8 bases and V 4 bases, and 4 bases lay outside the gene matches. Germline V CDR1 and CDR2: MNHEY, SVGAGI. This CDR3 spans 12 amino acids. Time point indicated: 2014-2015 season, pre-vaccination. Community-dwelling subjects without influenza vaccination in the prior 6 months were enrolled. Vaccine contraindications, substance abuse, HIV/AIDS, active malignancy and active illness excluded donors. The method was immunoSEQ multiplex PCR; TCRdb's version includes in-frame clones alone and lacks a portion of them. Of some 15,000 clones listed, 80% to 90% were seen once; the top ten hold 0.27%. About this clone itself: Antigen unknown.

This sequence originates from an adult who received the influenza vaccine. Sequencing used CXCR5- memory CD4+ T cells sorted from blood, obtained on the day of influenza vaccination. The chain has TRBV6-5 and TRBJ1-2; 7 bases line up with TRBD1. CDR3: CASSFQGGGYTF. The CDR3 DNA sequence: TGTGCCAGCAGTTTTCAGGGGGGAGGCTACACCTTC.